This T cell receptor (beta chain) stems from a study of cytomegalovirus exposure and HLA in healthy donors listed by TCRdb under 2017. Context from the whole study: According to an earlier analysis of around 600 of the donors, some 180 million T cells yielded over 90 million unique TCR beta sequences and 276 Gb of sequence data. All discovery cohort repertoires had been generated on a single sequencing platform. In the later analysis, no new phenotypic data were used to find candidate immune exposures; instead, reliance was placed on TCR beta sequences and their occurrence across donors. On average, around 240,000 unique TCR beta nucleotide sequences were sequenced per donor among 398 genotyped donors of the cohort, with 15% to 20% of those sequences being non-productive. The study aimed to test whether signatures of past pathogen exposure could be identified by cataloging public T cell receptors. Using immunosequencing, the study profiled T cell repertoires from around 670 subjects and related those repertoires to cytomegalovirus serostatus. To decide whether each TCR beta V gene segment behaved as functional or pseudogenic, an earlier analysis of some 570 of the donors relied on high-throughput TCR beta sequencing. A later genetic analysis took genome-wide SNP genotypes for about three fifths of the roughly 700 donors and used that subset as a discovery cohort. A later analysis re-analyzed previously published TCR beta repertoires from approximately 700 donors and added high-resolution HLA genotyping to study TCR occurrence patterns. HLA typing included class I and class II loci at four-digit resolution. A handful of DR-DQ haplotypes were handled as single units for association and clustering because linkage in the cohort was strong. About 280 gigabases of sequencing data and 75 million to 85 million unique TCR sequences made up an early release that covered some 640 HLA-typed donors. The study combined high-throughput TCR immunosequencing, statistical association of individual TCRs with disease status, and machine learning to predict cytomegalovirus infection status. Along with the approximately 670-subject first cohort, a separate validation cohort of around 120 different subjects was used. Donor age, sex, ethnicity and CMV serostatus were compiled alongside the repertoire data. Typing coverage varied by locus: about 620-630 donors for A, B, C, DRB1 and DQB1; 522 for DQA1; about 600 for DPA1; more than 450 for DPB1. Among the roughly 400 genotyped donors, 81% belonged to the genetic ancestry cluster associated with self-reported Caucasian donors. Study-wide conclusions, independent of this receptor: According to a later analysis, most CMV-associated TCR beta chains appeared to be HLA-restricted, and the HLA associations seemed to be driven largely by CMV exposure. For the cohort, immune exposure information was limited to CMV serostatus. Several of the top co-occurrence clusters appeared to be linked to parvovirus B19, influenza, CMV and Epstein-Barr virus, according to a later analysis. Specific HLA alleles were associated with 15,000 to 20,000 TCR beta sequences at a false discovery rate of 0.05 in a later analysis. Because HLA typing was missing for some donors at each locus, association tests included only the typed subset. In a later genetic analysis, a missense DCLRE1C variant was associated with V-gene and J-gene trimming of TCR beta chains, and the association was replicated in an independent cohort. This cohort had only TCR beta chains sequenced, and the lack of alpha or paired-chain data limited which features could be detected. A group of highly shared sequence variants was considered likely to be a technical artifact of the sequencing pipeline. A few of the identified cytomegalovirus-associated TCR beta chains were confirmed in vitro to be specific for cytomegalovirus antigens. In both the original and validation cohorts, the classifier was reported to diagnose cytomegalovirus status with high specificity and sensitivity. It was suggested by the authors that the approach could potentially be generalized to other disease states and immunological phenotypes. In a later analysis, HLA-associated TCR beta chains showed more clonal expansion and lower generation probabilities than non-associated chains that were equally common. Broadly in line with IMGT annotations, most TCR beta V segments showed up in productive rearrangements about 87% or about 30% of the time in an earlier analysis of around 600 of the donors. According to a later genetic analysis, donors in an Asian-associated ancestry cluster had fewer N-insertions in productive TCRs than the approximately 630-donor mean. Linkage disequilibrium might explain the correlated functional status among segregating V segments, but an unknown experimental factor could not be excluded. In a later analysis, the rate of TCR association differed among HLA loci, with DRB1 alleles having the most associated TCRs and HLA-C alleles having the fewest. Most TCR sequences were observed very rarely across donors, whereas some public TCRs were present in many individuals. Sequencing depth was assumed to be roughly uniform across donors in the presence/absence analyses, though that assumption may not hold. In the study, about 150 TCR beta chains were listed as associated with cytomegalovirus. A further reported finding was that TCR beta sequences accurately predicted the HLA-A and HLA-B alleles for most subjects in the first cohort. Strong co-occurrence of HLA alleles, especially DR and DQ, made assigning TCR associations to individual alleles difficult. Because counts were too low, 15 to 20 rarely observed V segments, including chromosome 9 orphons, were excluded from the earlier analysis of fewer than 650 of the donors.

The cohort consisted of 600 or so healthy bone marrow donors. All cohort members were sampled while nominally healthy, although unrecorded immune exposures were likely present. The donor tested CMV seropositive and was one of the 289 seropositive cohort members. Each donor provided a peripheral blood sample, and peripheral blood mononuclear cells were used for TCR beta sequencing. Genomic DNA extraction from the blood cell samples was performed with the Qiagen DNeasy Blood Extraction Kit. Concerning this clone: The specificity of this receptor is unknown. There are no base qualities to consult, and no much larger clone falls within one base.

Library method: the immunoSEQ multiplex PCR assay. The multiplex PCR relied on a mix of 60 forward primers for TCR Vbeta segments and 13 reverse primers for TCR Jbeta segments. Amplification of the CDR3 region of rearranged TCR beta genes was performed with a multiplex PCR assay on genomic DNA. The amplified TCR beta libraries were sequenced on the Illumina HiSeq System as 87-base-pair reads. The original pipeline was this. In a later analysis, some 80 million unique TCR beta chains were counted across the approximately 640 repertoires, and some 10 million of these chains were shared by at least two donors. Raw reads were error-corrected and collapsed into unique sequences with a nearest-neighbor algorithm that merged closely related sequences to remove PCR and sequencing errors. CDR3 sequences were aligned to IMGT reference sequences to assign V, D and J gene segments. For a sequence to be retained, a match of at least six nucleotides was required to both a V gene segment and a J gene segment. A rearrangement counted as productive if the CDR3 had no stop codons and remained in frame with V and J, and every other rearrangement counted as non-productive. Following IMGT convention, CDR3 was defined as the stretch from the second conserved V-encoded cysteine up to the conserved J-encoded phenylalanine. In an earlier analysis of just under 600 of the donors, sequences lacking an unambiguous match to a single V gene segment were excluded. An earlier analysis of a few hundred of the donors classified V segments as functional when productive rearrangements were above 56.7% and as segregating when the standard deviation between donors was above 5%. To diagnose cytomegalovirus status from the catalog of TCR beta chain sequences, a statistical classification framework was built. In a later analysis, V and J genes were assigned by comparing TCR nucleotide sequences against IMGT/GENE-DB human TR gene sequences. The TCRdist pipeline was used in a later analysis to assign CDR3 sequences and most-parsimonious VDJ recombination scenarios. In a later analysis, every TCR beta chain was defined by the combination of its CDR3 amino acid sequence and its V-gene family, and reads without a unique V-gene family were dropped. To address suspected cross-contamination and a sequencing artifact, a later analysis removed around 590 highly shared, low-generation-probability nucleotide sequences. For each public chain, a later analysis derived a clonal expansion index from normalized ranks of inferred template counts within each repertoire. In a later analysis, generation probabilities were computed using a VDJ recombination model fitted to out-of-frame rearrangements, and the results were checked against IGoR. In a later analysis, hypergeometric tests were used to score TCR-TCR, TCR-HLA and TCR-CMV co-occurrence, with a repertoire-size bias correction applied to TCR pairs. In a later analysis, false discovery rates were estimated by permuting HLA or CMV assignments 20 times. A later analysis grouped co-occurring TCRs with DBSCAN, adding TCRdist sequence similarity when clustering within HLA-allele-positive subsets. Repertoires with fewer than 30,000 or more than 120,000 public chains were left out of co-occurrence clustering, as were five repertoires with anomalous nucleotide sharing. Drawn from immuneACCESS, this table holds only the in-frame rearrangements with V and J called that TCRdb kept. Clones are partly lost; checked studies trace under half to an unresolved V gene and leave the rest unexplained. Clone size and V and J calls were adopted from that table, with D and trimming inferred from the DNA. The sample profile shows around 150,000 clones; 75% to 80% of them were found once. About 0.93% of the sample is taken by the ten largest.

The source is a woman aged 45-59 years in good health and CMV-seropositive. The specimen was PBMCs.

The nucleotide sequence is TGTGCCCCACTTATGACAGGGGTGGGTGGCTACACCTTC. Translated, it reads CAPLMTGVGGYTF. Recombination linked TRBV2 to TRBJ1-2; TRBD1 aligns with 8 central bases. The CDR3 contains 13 residues, cysteine and phenylalanine counted. Just CDR3 DNA is preserved here, 39 bases in frame from base 1. The germline V gene provides CDR1 SNHLY and CDR2 FYNNEI. Unmatched junction bases come to 12, with V trimmed by 11 bases and J by 7 bases.